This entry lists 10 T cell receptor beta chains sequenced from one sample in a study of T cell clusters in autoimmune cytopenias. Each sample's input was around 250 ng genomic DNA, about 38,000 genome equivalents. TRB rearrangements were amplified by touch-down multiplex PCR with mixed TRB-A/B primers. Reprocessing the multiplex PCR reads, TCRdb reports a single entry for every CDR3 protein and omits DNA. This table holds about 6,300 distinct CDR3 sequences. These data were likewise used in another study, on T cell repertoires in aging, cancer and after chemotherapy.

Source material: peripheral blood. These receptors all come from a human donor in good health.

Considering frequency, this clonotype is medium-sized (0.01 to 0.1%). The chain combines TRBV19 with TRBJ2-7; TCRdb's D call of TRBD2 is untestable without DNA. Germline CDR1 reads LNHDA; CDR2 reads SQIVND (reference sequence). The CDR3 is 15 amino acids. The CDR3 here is CASSLLAGAPYEQYF.

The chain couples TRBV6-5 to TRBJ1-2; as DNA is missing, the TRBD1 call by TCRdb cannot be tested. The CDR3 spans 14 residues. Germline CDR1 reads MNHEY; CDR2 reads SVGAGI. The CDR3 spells CASSRTGGFYGYTF.

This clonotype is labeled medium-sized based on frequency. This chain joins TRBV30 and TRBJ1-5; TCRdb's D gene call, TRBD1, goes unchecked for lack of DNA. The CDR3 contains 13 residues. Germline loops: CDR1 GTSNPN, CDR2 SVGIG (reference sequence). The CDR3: CAWSSEGDQPQHF.

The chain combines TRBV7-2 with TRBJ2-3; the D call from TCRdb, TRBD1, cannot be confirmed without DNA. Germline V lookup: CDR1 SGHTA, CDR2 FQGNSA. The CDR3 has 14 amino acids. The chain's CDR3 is CASSLDRDTDTQYF.

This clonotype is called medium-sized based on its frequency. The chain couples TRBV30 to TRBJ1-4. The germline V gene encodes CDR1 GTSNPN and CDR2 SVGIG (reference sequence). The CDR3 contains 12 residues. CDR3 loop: CALRRSHEKLFF.

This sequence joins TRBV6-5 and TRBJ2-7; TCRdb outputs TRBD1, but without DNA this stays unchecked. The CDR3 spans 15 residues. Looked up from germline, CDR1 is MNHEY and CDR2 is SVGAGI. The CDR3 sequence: CASRPQGAPSYEQYF.

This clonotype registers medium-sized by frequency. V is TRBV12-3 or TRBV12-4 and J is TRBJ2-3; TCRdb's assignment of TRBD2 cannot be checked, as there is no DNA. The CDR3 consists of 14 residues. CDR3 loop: CASSPLSGPDTQYF.

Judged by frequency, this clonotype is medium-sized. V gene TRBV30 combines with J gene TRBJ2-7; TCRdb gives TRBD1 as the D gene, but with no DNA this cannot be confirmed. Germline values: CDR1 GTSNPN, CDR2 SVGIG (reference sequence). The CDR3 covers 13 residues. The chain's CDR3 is CACRDRVKHEQYF.

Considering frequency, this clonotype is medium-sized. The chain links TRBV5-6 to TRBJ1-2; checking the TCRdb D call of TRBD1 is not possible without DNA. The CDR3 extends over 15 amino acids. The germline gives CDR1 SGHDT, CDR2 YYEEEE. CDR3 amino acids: CASRGLRQGSGGYTF.

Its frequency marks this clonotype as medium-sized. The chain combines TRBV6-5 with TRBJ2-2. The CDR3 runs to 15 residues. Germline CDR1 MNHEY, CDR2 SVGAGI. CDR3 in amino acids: CASSYVGANTGELFF.